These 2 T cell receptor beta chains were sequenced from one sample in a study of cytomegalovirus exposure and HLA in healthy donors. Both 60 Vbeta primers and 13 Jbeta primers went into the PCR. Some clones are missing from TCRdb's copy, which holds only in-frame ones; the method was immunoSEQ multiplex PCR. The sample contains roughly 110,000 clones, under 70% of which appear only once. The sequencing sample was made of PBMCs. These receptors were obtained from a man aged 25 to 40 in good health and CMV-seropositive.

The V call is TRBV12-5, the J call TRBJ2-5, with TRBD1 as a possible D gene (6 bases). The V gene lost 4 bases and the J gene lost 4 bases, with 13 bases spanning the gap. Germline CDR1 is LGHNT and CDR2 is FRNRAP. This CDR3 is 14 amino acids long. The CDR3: CASGSPTGPETQYF. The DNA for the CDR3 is TGTGCTAGTGGTTCCCCGACAGGTCCAGAGACCCAGTACTTC. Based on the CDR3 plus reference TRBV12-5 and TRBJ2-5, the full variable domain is DARVTQTPRHKVTEMGQEVTMRCQPILGHNTVFWYRQTMMQGLELLAYFRNRAPLDDSGMPKDRFSAEMPDATLATLKIQPSEPRDSAVYFCASGSPTGPETQYFGPGTRLLVL.

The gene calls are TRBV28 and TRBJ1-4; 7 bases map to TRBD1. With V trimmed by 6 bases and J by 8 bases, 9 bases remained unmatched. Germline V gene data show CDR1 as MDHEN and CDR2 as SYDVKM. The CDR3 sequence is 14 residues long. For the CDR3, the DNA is TGTGCCAGCAGCCGTACAGGGGTTAGGGAAAAACTGTTTTTT. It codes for CASSRTGVREKLFF.